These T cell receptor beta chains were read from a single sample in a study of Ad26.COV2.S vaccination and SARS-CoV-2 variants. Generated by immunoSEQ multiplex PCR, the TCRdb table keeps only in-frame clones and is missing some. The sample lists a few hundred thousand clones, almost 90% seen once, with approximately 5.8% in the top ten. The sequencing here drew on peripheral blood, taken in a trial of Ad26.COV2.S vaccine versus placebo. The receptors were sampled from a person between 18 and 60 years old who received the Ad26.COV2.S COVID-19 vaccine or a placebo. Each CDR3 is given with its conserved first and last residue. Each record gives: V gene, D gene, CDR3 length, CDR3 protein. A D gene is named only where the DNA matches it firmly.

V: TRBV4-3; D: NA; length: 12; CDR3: CASSHHRGEQFF
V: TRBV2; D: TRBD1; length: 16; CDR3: CASSGKTGSHNSPLHF
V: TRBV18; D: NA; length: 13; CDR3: CASSPSGVHEQYF
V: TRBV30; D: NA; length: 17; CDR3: CAWTLVGTPTWRGELFF
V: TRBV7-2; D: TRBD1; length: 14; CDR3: CASSLTGAGNTIYF
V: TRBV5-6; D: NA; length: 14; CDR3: CASSFSGGAGGYTF
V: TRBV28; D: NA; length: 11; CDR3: CASSPGPTQYF
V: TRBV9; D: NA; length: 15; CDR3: CASSLTGTSVLEQFF
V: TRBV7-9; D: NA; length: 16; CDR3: CASSGSTRRTTGELFF
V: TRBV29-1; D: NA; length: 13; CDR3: CSVEPDSPLEQFF
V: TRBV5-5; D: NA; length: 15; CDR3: CASSIAARRQETQYF
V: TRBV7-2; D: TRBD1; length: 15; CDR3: CASSPAGQGSYEQYF
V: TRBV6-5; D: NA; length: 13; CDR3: CASSYSPGVEQFF
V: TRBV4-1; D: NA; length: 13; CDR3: CASSRGGDTEAFF
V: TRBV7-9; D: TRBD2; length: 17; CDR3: CASSPGLAGGRTDTQYF
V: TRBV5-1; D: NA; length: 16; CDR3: CASSLAPGANTGELFF
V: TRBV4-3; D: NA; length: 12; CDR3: CASSQDGNEQFF
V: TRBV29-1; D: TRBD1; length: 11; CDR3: CSDRGDYGYTF
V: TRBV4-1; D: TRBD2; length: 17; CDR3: CASSQVGLAAPYNEQFF
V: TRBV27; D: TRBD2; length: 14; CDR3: CASRLAGGAPTQYF
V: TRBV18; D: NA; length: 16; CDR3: CASSGSLSTSGNTIYF
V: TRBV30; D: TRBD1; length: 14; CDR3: CAWKTGNRNSPLHF
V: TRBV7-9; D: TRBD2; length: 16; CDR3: CASSLNSGRPDNEQFF
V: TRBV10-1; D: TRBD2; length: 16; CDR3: CATAAFGGSMQDTQYF
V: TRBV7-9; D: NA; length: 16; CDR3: CASSLAVQGNTGELFF
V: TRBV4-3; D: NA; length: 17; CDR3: CASSQDIVPRASYGYTF
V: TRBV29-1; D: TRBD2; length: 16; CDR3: CSPTLVAGGITDTQYF
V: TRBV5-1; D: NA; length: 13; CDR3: CASSLDTNYGYTF
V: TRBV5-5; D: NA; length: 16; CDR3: CASSLARGVGNTEAFF
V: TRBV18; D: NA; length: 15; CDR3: CASSPVQTSTDTQYF
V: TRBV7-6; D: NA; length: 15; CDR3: CASSREGFPDTEAFF
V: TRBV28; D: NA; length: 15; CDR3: CASSAGRAPNQPQHF
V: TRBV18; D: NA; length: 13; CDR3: CASGSNRGEGYTF
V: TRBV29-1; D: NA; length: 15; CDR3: CSVVGASANTGELFF
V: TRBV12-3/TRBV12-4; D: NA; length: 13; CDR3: CASSLLGFDEAFF
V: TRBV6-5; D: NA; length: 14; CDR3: CASSYSPGFYGYTF
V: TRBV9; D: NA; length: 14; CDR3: CASSVGPFGETQYF
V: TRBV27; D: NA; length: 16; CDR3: CASSPTLGLDTDTQYF
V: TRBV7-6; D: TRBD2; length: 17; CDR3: CASSLLAGISSYNEQFF
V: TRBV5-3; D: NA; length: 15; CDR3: CARSFFLRSAGELFF
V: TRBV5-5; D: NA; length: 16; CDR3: CASSQQAGYSNQPQHF
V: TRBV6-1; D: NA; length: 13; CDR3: CASSETGDSPLHF
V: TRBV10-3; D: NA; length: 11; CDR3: CAIESGTEAFF
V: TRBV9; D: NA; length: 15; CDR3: CASSVGAGLPYEQYF
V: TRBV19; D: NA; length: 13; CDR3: CASSIPGAYEQYF